The next 3 T cell receptor beta chains were all read from a single sample in a study of CD8+ T cells in alopecia areata. The authors extracted RNA and reverse transcribed it into cDNA as the sequencing template. Only in-frame clones appear in the TCRdb table, and some are missing; sequencing was by immunoSEQ multiplex PCR. The sample lists some 200,000 clones, about 60% occurring once. The sequencing here drew on CD4+ T cells sorted from blood, taken at week 0. The receptors stem from a human donor with alopecia areata.

The chain couples TRBV2 to TRBJ2-7, with 8 bases that match TRBD2. The CDR3 loop spans 14 amino acids. CDR1 is SNHLY, CDR2 FYNNEI, per germline. The V segment lost 4 bases and the J segment 4 bases; nucleotides outside the gene matches: 6. The CDR3 reads CASSGPRLAYEQYF. CDR3 DNA: TGTGCCAGCAGTGGCCCCCGACTAGCGTACGAGCAGTACTTC.

J is TRBJ2-5 and V is TRBV4-1; D is uncertain. V lost 3 bases and J 0 bases, leaving 14 bases between the germline ends. This CDR3 comprises 16 residues. The germline CDR1 and CDR2 sequences are MGHRA and YSYEKL. The CDR3 region is CASSHRTAGYQETQYF. CDR3 nucleotide sequence: TGCGCCAGCAGCCATCGGACGGCCGGGTACCAAGAGACCCAGTACTTC.

Notes on this clone: Other DNA sequences in this sample translate to the same CDR3. The genes are TRBV5-1 and TRBJ1-1, with D perhaps matching TRBD1 (6 bases). V was shortened by 0 bases and J by 1 base, with 7 bases between the two germline ends. Germline loops: CDR1 SGHRS, CDR2 YFSETQ. CDR3 length: 14 residues. Here the CDR3 reads CASSLGGQNTEAFF. As DNA, the CDR3 is TGCGCCAGCAGCTTGGGGGGACAGAACACTGAAGCTTTCTTT.